The source of this T cell receptor (beta chain) is a study of shared clonotypes between healthy human individuals. On the study more broadly: Per donor, three plates held CD4 naive cells, three held CD4 memory, two held CD8 naive and one held CD8 memory. Study outcomes and limitations: Roughly 4.7% was the fraction of naive CD4 clonotypes found shared across four donors. Compared with memory subsets, naive subsets generally had larger estimated richness.

As defined, naive CD8 cells were CD45RO-negative and positively selected for CCR7, with terminally differentiated effector memory CD45RA+ cells excluded. Each sorted subset replicate got 200 ng genomic DNA, 25,000 to 35,000 genomes. TCRdb's copy holds only in-frame clones and misses some; the assay was immunoSEQ multiplex PCR. Counted here are millions of clones, more than 85% occurring once; the ten biggest clones make up under 2%. As regards this clone: Its antigen is as yet unknown.

V gave up 3 bases and J gave up 3 bases, with 14 bases separating them. The CDR3 contains 15 residues. Germline-derived CDR1 and CDR2 are SEHNR and FQNEAQ (reference sequence). This chain uses TRBV7-9 with TRBJ1-1; no definite D call. The clonotype comes from a man aged 18 to 30 in good health. Some clones in this sample may be carry-over from other donors' samples. What was sequenced was naive CD8+ T cells from PBMCs. The CDR3 DNA reads TGTGCCAGCAGCTTCCCCCGACCGGGAGACACTGAAGCTTTCTTT. Translation gives CASSFPRPGDTEAFF.